The 15 T cell receptor beta chains given below trace back to one sample, sequenced in a study of T cell responses to AZD1222 COVID-19 vaccine. The protocol was immunoSEQ multiplex PCR, while the TCRdb copy is restricted to in-frame clones and leaves out a portion. The sample yields around 120,000 clones, 85% to 95% seen once. The material was peripheral blood, obtained 28 days after the second AZD1222 dose. The receptor source for this set is an adult who received the AZD1222 COVID-19 vaccine.

The J gene is TRBJ2-7, the V gene TRBV19; D is perhaps TRBD1 or TRBD2 (7 bases each). Germline V gene lookup returns CDR1 LNHDA and CDR2 SQIVND (reference sequence). This CDR3 is 19 amino acids long. V shed 0 bases and J shed 0 bases, with 21 bases lying between them. CDR3 sequence: CASSIDGRNRGRVSYEQYF. Here the CDR3 DNA reads TGTGCCAGTAGTATAGACGGGAGGAACAGGGGAAGAGTCTCCTACGAGCAGTACTTC.

The V and J genes are TRBV7-9 and TRBJ1-1; the D is unclear. The CDR3 is made up of 16 amino acids. Germline V gives CDR1 SEHNR, CDR2 FQNEAQ (reference sequence). Trimming took 1 base from V and 4 from J, leaving 16 bases between them. CDR3 in amino acids: CASSLVGGVGSTEAFF. CDR3 bases: TGTGCCAGCAGCTTAGTTGGTGGGGTAGGGAGCACTGAAGCTTTCTTT.

CDR3 sequence reads: CASRSAGGPGYTF. The DNA of the CDR3 is TGTGCCAGCAGATCCGCCGGGGGGCCTGGCTACACCTTC. This sequence joins TRBV11-1 and TRBJ1-2; possible D gene TRBD1, 6 bases. The V and J ends lost 6 bases and 7 bases respectively, with 15 bases between them. Germline V gene lookup returns CDR1 SGHAT and CDR2 FQDESV (reference sequence). The CDR3 covers 13 residues.

The rearrangement links TRBV18 to TRBJ1-1; 10 bases map to TRBD1. Germline V lookup: CDR1 KGHSH, CDR2 LQKENI. Trimming removed 5 bases from V and 7 bases from J; junction bases left unmatched: 16. The CDR3 is 17 residues long. Here the CDR3 DNA reads TGTGCCAGCTCATATCGACAGGGGGCGGGTGGAATTTATGAAGCTTTCTTT. Encoded protein: CASSYRQGAGGIYEAFF.

The chain combines TRBV7-8 with TRBJ2-3, with TRBD2 matching 9 bases. There are 18 residues in the CDR3. V shed 5 bases, J shed 3 bases, and the junction held 15 bases outside the gene matches. Germline lookup yields CDR1 SGHVS and CDR2 FQNEAQ. CDR3 residues: CASSRGPDGTSRTDTQYF. The CDR3 DNA sequence: TGTGCCAGCAGCCGGGGCCCTGACGGGACTAGCAGAACAGATACGCAGTATTTT.

V and J are TRBV6-2 or TRBV6-3 and TRBJ1-1; no firm D call. Per germline, CDR1 MNHEY and CDR2 SVGEGT. The germline V and J ends were trimmed by 2 bases and 0 bases, with 4 bases remaining between them. The CDR3 runs 13 residues. The CDR3 sequence is CASSYRVNTEAFF. In nucleotides, the CDR3 is TGTGCCAGCAGTTACCGAGTGAACACTGAAGCTTTCTTT.

J is TRBJ2-1 and V is TRBV7-2; 10 bases align to TRBD2. CDR1 and CDR2 from the germline V gene are SGHTA and FQGNSA. The CDR3 spans 15 residues. The J segment lost 8 bases and the V segment lost 3 bases, leaving 7 bases of the junction unmatched. As DNA, the CDR3 is TGTGCCAGCAGCTTTGGACTAGCGGTCGGCTATGAGCAGTTCTTC. Translation: CASSFGLAVGYEQFF.

J is TRBJ2-7 and V is TRBV6-5; 8 positions match TRBD1. The trim removed 2 bases at V and 6 bases at J, leaving 9 bases unmatched. The germline V gene encodes CDR1 MNHEY and CDR2 SVGAGI. This CDR3 is 15 amino acids long. In DNA, the CDR3 is TGTGCCAGCAGTTACCTGACGACAGGGGTTGGCGAGCAGTACTTC. This sequence encodes CASSYLTTGVGEQYF.

The chain carries TRBV12-3 or TRBV12-4 and TRBJ2-7, with D possibly matching TRBD2 (5 bases). With 5 bases removed from V and 3 bases from J, the gap between germline ends came to 11 bases. The CDR3 is 13 residues long. CDR3 nucleotides: TGTGCCAGCAGTATAACTAGTTTCTACGAGCAGTACTTC. This translates into CASSITSFYEQYF.

V and J are TRBV5-4 and TRBJ2-1; the D gene could be TRBD1 or TRBD2 (5 bases each). V dropped 7 bases and J dropped 7 bases, with 9 bases sitting between them. The CDR3 has 11 amino acids. Germline V gene lookup returns CDR1 SGHNT and CDR2 YYREEE (reference sequence). CDR3 region: CASVGENEQFF. CDR3 nucleotides: TGTGCCAGCGTGGGGGAAAATGAGCAGTTCTTC.

The chain uses TRBV2 and TRBJ1-3; the D is unclear. This CDR3 spans 14 amino acids. CDR1 is SNHLY and CDR2 is FYNNEI in the germline V gene. Deletions cut 4 bases from V and 0 bases from J, with 7 bases between. The CDR3 region is CASSVQGSGNTIYF. CDR3 DNA: TGTGCCAGCAGTGTTCAAGGCTCTGGAAACACCATATATTTT.

The chain links TRBV5-1 to TRBJ2-7; maybe TRBD2 (6 bases). Germline CDR1 reads SGHRS; CDR2 reads YFSETQ. The CDR3 has 11 amino acids. V lost 2 bases to trimming and J lost 6 bases, with 6 bases between them. The CDR3 loop reads CASSFGGEQYF. DNA for the CDR3: TGCGCCAGCAGCTTCGGGGGCGAGCAGTACTTC. The complete variable domain, with remaining parts taken from reference TRBV5-1 and TRBJ2-7, reads KAGVTQTPRYLIKTRGQQVTLSCSPISGHRSVSWYQQTPGQGLQFLFEYFSETQRNKGNFPGRFSGRQFSNSRSEMNVSTLELGDSALYLCASSFGGEQYFGPGTRLTVT.

The chain couples TRBV6-2 or TRBV6-3 to TRBJ1-4, with no clear D. The germline CDR1 and CDR2 sequences are MNHEY and SVGEGT. This CDR3 is 15 amino acids long. The V end lost 0 bases, the J end lost 5 bases, and 10 bases lay between the germline ends. Here the CDR3 reads CASSYSTGGNEKLFF. The CDR3 DNA reads TGTGCCAGCAGTTACTCGACGGGAGGAAATGAAAAACTGTTTTTT.

The CDR3, as DNA: TGTGCCAGCTCACCAGGGGGACCAGCGACAGGTTACTTCGCGGGCTACACCTTC. This codes for CASSPGGPATGYFAGYTF. V usage is TRBV18 and J usage is TRBJ1-2, with a possible D match to TRBD1 (6 bases). V lost 2 bases to trimming and J lost 8 bases, with 27 bases between them. This CDR3 has 18 amino acids. Germline CDR1 and CDR2: KGHSH and LQKENI.

This clone was seen a single time. This chain joins TRBV29-1 and TRBJ1-1; D unresolved. Trimming cost V 5 bases and J 2 bases, with 9 bases left between them. The CDR3 totals 12 residues. CDR1 is SQVTM and CDR2 is ANQGSEA in the germline V gene. CDR3 protein: CSVIRSNTEAFF. CDR3 DNA sequence: TGCAGCGTTATTCGTTCCAACACTGAAGCTTTCTTT.